This T cell receptor (beta chain) comes out of a study of siplizumab effects on memory and regulatory T cells. Here immunoSEQ multiplex PCR was the method, and the copy in TCRdb shows in-frame clones only, minus some. The sample yields about 120,000 clones, about 93% seen once. CDR3 size: 15 residues. V was trimmed by 0 bases and J by 7 bases, leaving 13 bases between them. The germline CDR1 and CDR2 sequences are MGHRA and YSYEKL. The sequence was collected from a human donor in good health. This chain links TRBV4-1 with TRBJ1-5; perhaps TRBD1 as D (6 bases). Input material: non-Treg CD4+ T cells sorted from blood. CDR3: CASSQDRGAEQPQHF. The CDR3 DNA reads as TGCGCCAGCAGCCAAGACAGGGGAGCCGAACAGCCCCAGCATTTT.